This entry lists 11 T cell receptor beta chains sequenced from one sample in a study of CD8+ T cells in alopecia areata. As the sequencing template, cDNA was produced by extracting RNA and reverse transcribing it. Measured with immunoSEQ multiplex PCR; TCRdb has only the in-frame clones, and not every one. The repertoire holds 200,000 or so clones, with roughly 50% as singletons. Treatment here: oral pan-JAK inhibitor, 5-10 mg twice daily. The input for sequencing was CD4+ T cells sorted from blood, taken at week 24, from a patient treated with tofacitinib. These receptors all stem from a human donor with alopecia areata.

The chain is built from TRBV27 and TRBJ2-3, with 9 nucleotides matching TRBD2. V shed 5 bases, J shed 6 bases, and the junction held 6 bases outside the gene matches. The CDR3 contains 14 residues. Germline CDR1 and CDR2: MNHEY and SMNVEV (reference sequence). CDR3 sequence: CASSGGLAGDTQYF. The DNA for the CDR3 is TGTGCCAGCAGTGGGGGACTAGCAGGGGATACGCAGTATTTT.

This CDR3 reads CSLQEAGARDTQYF. The CDR3 nucleotides read TGCAGCCTCCAAGAGGCGGGAGCAAGAGATACGCAGTATTTT. The chain employs TRBV29-1 and TRBJ2-3, with 7 bases identical to TRBD2. After removal of 8 bases from V and 5 bases from J, the junction contained 13 bases not matched to a gene. In germline, CDR1 is SQVTM, CDR2 ANQGSEA. The CDR3 spans 14 residues.

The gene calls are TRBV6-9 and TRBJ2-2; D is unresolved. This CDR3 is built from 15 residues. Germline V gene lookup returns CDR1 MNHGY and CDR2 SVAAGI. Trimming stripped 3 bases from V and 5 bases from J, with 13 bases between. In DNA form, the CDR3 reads TGTGCCAGCAGTTACTCTTGGGGAACTACCGGGGAGCTGTTTTTT. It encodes CASSYSWGTTGELFF.

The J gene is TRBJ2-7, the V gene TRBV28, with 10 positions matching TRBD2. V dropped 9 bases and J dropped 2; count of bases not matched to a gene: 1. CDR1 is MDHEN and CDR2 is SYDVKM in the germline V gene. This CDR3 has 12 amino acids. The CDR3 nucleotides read TGTGCCAGTAGCGGGAGGACCTACGAGCAGTACTTC. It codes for CASSGRTYEQYF.

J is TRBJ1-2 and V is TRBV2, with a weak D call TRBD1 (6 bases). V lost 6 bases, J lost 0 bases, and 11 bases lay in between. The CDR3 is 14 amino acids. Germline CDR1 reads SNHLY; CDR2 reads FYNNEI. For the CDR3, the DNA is TGTGCCAGCAGAGCGGACAGCCCTAACTATGGCTACACCTTC. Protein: CASRADSPNYGYTF.

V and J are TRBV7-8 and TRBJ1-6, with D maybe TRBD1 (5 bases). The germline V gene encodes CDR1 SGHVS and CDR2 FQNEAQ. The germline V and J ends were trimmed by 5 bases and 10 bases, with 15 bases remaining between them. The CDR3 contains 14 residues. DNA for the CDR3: TGTGCCAGCAGCCTAGGGCGGGGCAGCTCACCCCTCCACTTT. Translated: CASSLGRGSSPLHF.

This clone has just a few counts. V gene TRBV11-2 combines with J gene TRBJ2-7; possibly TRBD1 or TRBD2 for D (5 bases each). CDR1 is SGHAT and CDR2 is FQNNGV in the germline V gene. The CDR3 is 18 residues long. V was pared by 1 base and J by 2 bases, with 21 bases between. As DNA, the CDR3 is TGTGCCAGCAGCTTAGTGATCGCGGGTGGGGACCTAGCCTACGAGCAGTACTTC. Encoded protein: CASSLVIAGGDLAYEQYF.

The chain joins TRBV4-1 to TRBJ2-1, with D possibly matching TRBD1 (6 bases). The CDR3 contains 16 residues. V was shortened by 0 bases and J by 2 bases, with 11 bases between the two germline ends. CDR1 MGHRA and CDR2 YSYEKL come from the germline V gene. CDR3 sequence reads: CASSQDLGATYNEQFF. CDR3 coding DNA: TGCGCCAGCAGCCAAGATCTGGGGGCAACCTACAATGAGCAGTTCTTC.

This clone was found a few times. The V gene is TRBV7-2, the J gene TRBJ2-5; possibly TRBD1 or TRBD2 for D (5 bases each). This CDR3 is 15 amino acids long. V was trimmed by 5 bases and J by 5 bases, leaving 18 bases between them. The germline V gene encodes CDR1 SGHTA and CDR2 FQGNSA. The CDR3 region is CASSQVWGPEETQYF. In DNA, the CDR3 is TGTGCCAGCAGCCAGGTCTGGGGACCCGAGGAGACCCAGTACTTC.

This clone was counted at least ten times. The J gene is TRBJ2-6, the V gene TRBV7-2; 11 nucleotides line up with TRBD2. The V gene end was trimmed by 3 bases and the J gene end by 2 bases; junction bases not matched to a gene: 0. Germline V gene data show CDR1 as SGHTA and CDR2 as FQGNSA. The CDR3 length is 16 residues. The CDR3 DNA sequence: TGTGCCAGCAGCTTGACTAGCGGGACTGGGGCCAACGTCCTGACTTTC. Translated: CASSLTSGTGANVLTF.

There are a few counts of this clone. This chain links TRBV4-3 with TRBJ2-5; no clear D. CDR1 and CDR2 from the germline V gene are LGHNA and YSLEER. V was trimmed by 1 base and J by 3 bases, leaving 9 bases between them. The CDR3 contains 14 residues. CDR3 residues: CASSQAVEEETQYF. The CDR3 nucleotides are TGCGCCAGCAGCCAAGCGGTGGAAGAAGAGACCCAGTACTTC.